The sequence of this TCR beta chain was determined in a study of cytomegalovirus exposure and HLA in healthy donors. CDR3 length: 15 residues. Germline CDR1 is LNHDA and CDR2 is SQIVND (reference sequence). V was trimmed by 3 bases and J by 3 bases, leaving 14 bases between them. 13 Jbeta primers and 60 Vbeta primers were used for the PCR. Clones were sequenced by immunoSEQ multiplex PCR, and TCRdb holds only the in-frame ones, with some missing. The sample has 120,000 or so clones; about 80% are singletons. As for this clone: Distinct nucleotide sequences in the sample also encode this CDR3.

The sequenced material came from PBMCs. V gene TRBV19 combines with J gene TRBJ1-2; a possible D gene is TRBD1 (5 bases). This sequence originates from a man aged 30-40 years in good health and CMV-seropositive. CDR3 protein: CASSISGDSYYGYTF. CDR3 nucleotide sequence: TGTGCCAGTAGTATTTCGGGGGATTCTTACTATGGCTACACCTTC.